The 8 T cell receptor beta chains in this list originate from one sample, sequenced in a study of OX40 agonist ivuxolimab in advanced cancers. The data were produced by immunoSEQ multiplex PCR, yet TCRdb's version contains in-frame clones alone and is incomplete. The profile covers 35,000 or so clones, with under 90% appearing a single time and 15% to 20% taken by the ten largest. The sequencing here drew on CD4+ or CD8+ T cells sorted from blood, taken in a trial of the OX40 agonist ivuxolimab. The receptors were gathered from an adult with an advanced solid tumor such as melanoma, head and neck, liver or kidney cancer.

This clone was seen once. This rearrangement joins TRBV27 to TRBJ2-1, with 10 nucleotides matching TRBD2. V was pared by 5 bases and J by 4 bases, with 8 bases of the junction left unmatched. CDR3 length: 16 residues. Germline V lookup: CDR1 MNHEY, CDR2 SMNVEV (reference sequence). The CDR3 spells CASSPWGAGGYNEQFF. The CDR3 DNA reads TGTGCCAGCAGTCCCTGGGGAGCGGGAGGGTACAATGAGCAGTTCTTC.

The chain is built from TRBV9 and TRBJ1-1; 8 positions agree with TRBD1. Losses at the gene ends were 3 bases for V and 4 bases for J; bases not matched to a gene: 8. This CDR3 contains 15 residues. The V gene's germline CDR1 is SGDLS and CDR2 YYNGEE. CDR3 nucleotides: TGTGCCAGCAGCGACCACAGGGGGTTAGTCACTGAAGCTTTCTTT. This sequence encodes CASSDHRGLVTEAFF.

The V gene is TRBV6-1, the J gene TRBJ2-7; D is unclear. The germline gives CDR1 MNHNS, CDR2 SASEGT. The CDR3 covers 12 residues. Between the trimmed V and J ends, which lost 3 bases and 3 bases, there was a span of 6 bases. In nucleotides, the CDR3 is TGTGCCAGCAGTGATTGGGGCTACGAGCAGTACTTC. Translated, it gives CASSDWGYEQYF.

The chain uses TRBV19 and TRBJ2-5, with D possibly matching TRBD2 (6 bases). V lost 4 bases and J 1 base, leaving 10 bases between the germline ends. The V gene's germline CDR1 is LNHDA and CDR2 SQIVND (reference sequence). The CDR3 sequence is 14 residues long. CDR3 nucleotides: TGTGCCAGTAGTAGGGGAGGAGGCCAAGAGACCCAGTACTTC. This gives the protein CASSRGGGQETQYF.

Note on this clone: This same CDR3 is encoded by further DNA sequences in the sample. V is TRBV7-8 and J is TRBJ2-7; D is undetermined. The CDR3 runs to 12 residues. Looked up from germline, CDR1 is SGHVS and CDR2 is FQNEAQ. With 4 bases removed from V and 2 bases from J, the gap between germline ends came to 6 bases. In nucleotides, the CDR3 is TGTGCCAGCAGCTCTCGGACCTACGAGCAGTACTTC. It codes for CASSSRTYEQYF.

CDR3 protein: CASLSRSSYNEQFF. The CDR3 nucleotides are TGTGCCAGCCTCTCAAGGAGCTCCTACAATGAGCAGTTCTTC. This chain uses TRBV28 with TRBJ2-1; D remains ambiguous. Deletions cut 8 bases from V and 0 bases from J, with 11 bases between. Germline V gives CDR1 MDHEN, CDR2 SYDVKM. The CDR3 is 14 residues long.

The rearrangement uses TRBV28 and TRBJ1-1; D possibly corresponds to TRBD1 (6 bases). The CDR3 is 14 residues long. Trimming shortened V by 0 bases and J by 5 bases, and 10 bases separated the two germline ends. CDR1 and CDR2 from the germline V gene are MDHEN and SYDVKM. The CDR3 loop is CASSLWGARTEAFF. In DNA, the CDR3 is TGTGCCAGCAGTTTATGGGGGGCGCGGACTGAAGCTTTCTTT.

The chain carries TRBV15 and TRBJ1-2, with 9 nucleotides matching TRBD1. Germline CDR1 is LNHNV and CDR2 is YYDKDF (reference sequence). The CDR3 totals 15 residues. Unmatched junction bases numbered 10, after V lost 4 bases and J lost 7 bases. The CDR3 nucleotides are TGTGCCACCAGCACATCACGACAGGGGGTAGGTGGCTACACCTTC. Protein product: CATSTSRQGVGGYTF.